This T cell receptor beta chain stems from a study of shared clonotypes between healthy human individuals. Across the whole study: The donors, a couple of women and a few men, were aged 18 to 49.

Unsorted PBMC samples were amplified in replicate PCRs containing approximately 300 ng DNA, about 30,000 T cell genomes. The data were produced by immunoSEQ multiplex PCR, yet TCRdb's version contains in-frame clones alone and is incomplete. The table has 450,000 to 500,000 clones, 65% to 85% seen once; the top ten hold roughly 13%. The V end was cut by 5 bases, the J end by 7 bases, with 15 bases between. CDR1 is SEHNR, CDR2 FQNEAQ, per germline (reference sequence). The CDR3 is 14 residues long. Free of recent acute infections or vaccinations, the donors were healthy HIV-negative adults. Sequences were obtained from PBMCs. J is TRBJ1-5 and V is TRBV7-9; maybe TRBD1 (6 bases). The origin of this receptor is a woman in her 40s in good health. Some clones in this sample may be carry-over from other donors' samples. The CDR3 DNA reads as TGTGCCAGCAGCCACCGGGACACAGAGCAGCCCCAGCATTTT. Encoded protein: CASSHRDTEQPQHF.